This T cell receptor beta chain derives from a study of blood T cell repertoires in COVID-19. Whole-study context: Acute-phase and convalescent COVID-19 samples originated in the United States, Italy and Spain. T cells, B-cell-depleted T cells, or PBMCs provided the cDNA or gDNA that served as material.

The CDR3 consists of 15 residues. Trimming removed 4 bases at V and 1 base at J, with 10 bases between. Germline V gene data show CDR1 as KGHDR and CDR2 as SFDVKD. Authors' processing steps: By means of reference gene primer amplification, nucleated cell counts were estimated. Generated by immunoSEQ multiplex PCR, the TCRdb table keeps only in-frame clones and is missing some. That table is the source of V, J and clone size, and D and trimming were worked out from the DNA. The sample has roughly 73,000 clones; about 82% are singletons. The source is a woman aged 55-75 years with acute or convalescent COVID-19. The genes are TRBV24-1 and TRBJ1-5; D perhaps matches TRBD1 (5 bases). Specimen: peripheral blood. The CDR3 DNA reads as TGTGCCACCAGTGACGGACATCCCAGCAATCAGCCCCAGCATTTT. Translating it yields CATSDGHPSNQPQHF.